Described below is a single TCR beta chain sequence and its context. Profiled with immunoSEQ multiplex PCR; TCRdb holds only in-frame clones, not every one. The sample lists 250,000 to 300,000 clones, 86% seen once, with approximately 4% in the top ten. The sample originates from a study of blood T cell repertoires in COVID-19. This CDR3 spans 17 amino acids. Trimming removed 4 bases from V and 3 bases from J; junction bases left unmatched: 12. Germline values: CDR1 SGHNT, CDR2 YYREEE (reference sequence). The source is a man in his late teens or twenties with active or convalescent COVID-19. The chain combines TRBV5-4 with TRBJ1-1, with TRBD1 matching over 10 bases. The specimen sequenced was peripheral blood. The CDR3 spells CASSRKTHGTGDTEAFF. The CDR3 DNA reads TGTGCCAGCAGCCGCAAAACGCACGGGACAGGGGACACTGAAGCTTTCTTT.